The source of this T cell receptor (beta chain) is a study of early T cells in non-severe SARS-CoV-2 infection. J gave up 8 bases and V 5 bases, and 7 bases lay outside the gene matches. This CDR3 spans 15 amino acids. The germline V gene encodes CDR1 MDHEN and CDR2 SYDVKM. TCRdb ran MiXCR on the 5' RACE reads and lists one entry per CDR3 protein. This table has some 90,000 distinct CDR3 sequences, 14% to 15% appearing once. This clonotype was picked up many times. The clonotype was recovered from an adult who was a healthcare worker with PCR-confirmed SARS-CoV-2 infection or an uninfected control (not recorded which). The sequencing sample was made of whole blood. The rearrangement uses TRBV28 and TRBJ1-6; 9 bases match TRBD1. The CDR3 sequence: CASSPPTGGDSPLHF. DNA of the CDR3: TGTGCCAGCAGTCCACCGACAGGGGGAGATTCACCCCTCCACTTT.